This TCR beta chain derives from a study of cytomegalovirus exposure and HLA in healthy donors. General study points: In vitro work confirmed that a few CMV-associated chains recognize CMV antigens. The study put 150 to 200 TCR beta chains on its list as cytomegalovirus-associated. As a later analysis showed, a missense DCLRE1C variant was linked to trimming of TCR beta V- and J-genes.

60 Vbeta and 13 Jbeta primers were used in PCR. The protocol was immunoSEQ multiplex PCR, while the TCRdb copy is restricted to in-frame clones and leaves out a portion. The repertoire holds roughly 150,000 clones, with 64% as singletons. J was trimmed by 0 bases and V by 0 bases; bases with no gene match: 6. Germline-derived CDR1 and CDR2 are SGHRS and YFSETQ. The length of the CDR3 is 16 residues. A word on this clone: Its antigen is not known.

The clonotype comes from a woman aged 25 to 45 in good health and CMV-seropositive. The gene calls are TRBV5-1 and TRBJ2-7, with 7 positions matching TRBD2. The sequenced material came from PBMCs. CDR3 sequence: CASSLGSGKPSYEQYF. As DNA, the CDR3 is TGCGCCAGCAGCTTGGGAAGCGGGAAACCCTCCTACGAGCAGTACTTC. The full variable domain, completed using reference TRBV5-1 and TRBJ2-7, is KAGVTQTPRYLIKTRGQQVTLSCSPISGHRSVSWYQQTPGQGLQFLFEYFSETQRNKGNFPGRFSGRQFSNSRSEMNVSTLELGDSALYLCASSLGSGKPSYEQYFGPGTRLTVT.